This T cell receptor beta chain was retrieved from a study of monozygotic twins with inflammatory bowel disease. Findings and caveats of the study: People with IBD had fewer clonotypes in common with others than healthy twins did, especially with disease activity.

TCRdb re-called the 5' RACE reads and gives one entry per CDR3 protein, without DNA. The sample data list hundreds of thousands of distinct CDR3 sequences. As to this clonotype: As yet, its antigen is unknown.

CDR3 length: 13 amino acids. The germline V gene has CDR1 MNHEY and CDR2 SMNVEV (reference sequence). The clonotype comes from a human donor with ulcerative colitis or Crohn's disease, or a healthy co-twin of an affected twin (not recorded which). Sequencing used blood. The chain carries TRBV27 and TRBJ2-6. Here the CDR3 reads CASRLTGANVLTF.